These 27 T cell receptor beta chains were all obtained from the same sample, sequenced in a study of shared clonotypes between healthy human individuals. Assay: immunoSEQ multiplex PCR; the TCRdb copy retains only in-frame clones and omits some. This table has over 1.5 million clones, 95% to 99% appearing once. What was sequenced was naive CD4+ T cells sorted from blood. Noted subset: CD45RA+ positively selected. The receptors stem from a man aged 30-40 years in good health.

This clone came up once. The same CDR3 arises from other DNA sequences in this sample as well. This chain uses TRBV9 with TRBJ2-7, with D unresolved. CDR3 size: 14 residues. The germline V gene has CDR1 SGDLS and CDR2 YYNGEE. The V and J ends lost 3 bases and 0 bases respectively, with 10 bases between them. The CDR3 DNA is TGTGCCAGCAGCGGGACGGCAAGCTCCTACGAGCAGTACTTC. Translating it yields CASSGTASSYEQYF.

The chain uses TRBV2 and TRBJ2-3, with D hard to call. This CDR3 has 12 residues. V was shortened by 5 bases and J by 4 bases, with 7 bases between the two germline ends. Germline V CDR1 and CDR2: SNHLY, FYNNEI. CDR3 nucleotides: TGTGCCAGCAGTCTATATCCAGATACGCAGTATTTT. It translates to CASSLYPDTQYF.

Notes on this clone: The same CDR3 is also encoded by other DNA sequences in this sample. The chain is built from TRBV20-1 and TRBJ2-7; D may be TRBD1 (5 bases). This CDR3 has 11 residues. Trimming took 1 base from V and 7 from J, leaving 8 bases between them. The germline V gene has CDR1 DFQATT and CDR2 SNEGSKA (reference sequence). DNA of the CDR3: TGCAGTGCTAGAGTGGGGCGGGAGCAGTACTTC. This encodes CSARVGREQYF.

This chain links TRBV7-2 with TRBJ2-7, with D perhaps TRBD1 or TRBD2 (5 bases each). Germline V gene data show CDR1 as SGHTA and CDR2 as FQGNSA. V lost 3 bases, J lost 4 bases, and 7 bases lay in between. This CDR3 is built from 12 residues. CDR3 bases: TGTGCCAGCAGCTTGGGGGTGTACGAGCAGTACTTC. Protein product: CASSLGVYEQYF.

V usage is TRBV2 and J usage is TRBJ1-5; D ambiguous. Deletions cut 3 bases from V and 8 bases from J, with 14 bases between. There are 14 residues in the CDR3. Germline CDR1 reads SNHLY; CDR2 reads FYNNEI. As DNA, the CDR3 is TGTGCCAGCAGTGATTCGTCAGGCATCGAGCCCCAGCATTTT. This sequence encodes CASSDSSGIEPQHF.

This clone was observed a handful of times. The same CDR3 can be traced to other DNA sequences in this sample. The chain combines TRBV5-1 with TRBJ2-7; possible D gene TRBD1, 5 bases. Germline CDR1 reads SGHRS; CDR2 reads YFSETQ. The V end lost 0 bases, the J end lost 4 bases, and 8 bases lay between the germline ends. The CDR3 contains 13 residues. As DNA, the CDR3 is TGCGCCAGCAGCTTGGCCCAGGGTTACGAGCAGTACTTC. Its translation: CASSLAQGYEQYF.

The V and J genes are TRBV9 and TRBJ2-5; perhaps D is TRBD1 or TRBD2 (5 bases each). The CDR3 consists of 13 residues. The V and J ends lost 4 bases and 2 bases respectively, with 9 bases between them. Germline loops: CDR1 SGDLS, CDR2 YYNGEE. CDR3 loop: CASSTGTQETQYF. The CDR3 DNA reads TGTGCCAGCAGCACGGGGACGCAAGAGACCCAGTACTTC.

The chain carries TRBV7-9 and TRBJ2-7; 7 positions agree with TRBD1. There are 13 residues in the CDR3. V was clipped by 5 bases and J by 4 bases; unmatched bases: 5. In germline, CDR1 is SEHNR, CDR2 FQNEAQ (reference sequence). CDR3 nucleotides: TGTGCCAGCAGCACGGGACAGATATACGAGCAGTACTTC. Its protein is CASSTGQIYEQYF.

The CDR3: CASSPPSGLYEQYF. The CDR3 coding sequence is TGTGCCAGCTCACCACCGTCGGGGCTCTACGAGCAGTACTTC. The chain carries TRBV18 and TRBJ2-7; D tentatively reads TRBD1 or TRBD2 (5 bases each). Germline loops: CDR1 KGHSH, CDR2 LQKENI. The length of the CDR3 is 14 residues. Trimming cost V 0 bases and J 3 bases, with 9 bases left between them.

This chain links TRBV5-1 with TRBJ1-4, with D possibly matching TRBD1 (5 bases). Trimming removed 5 bases from V and 1 base from J, with 12 bases in between. The germline gives CDR1 SGHRS, CDR2 YFSETQ. The CDR3 loop spans 15 amino acids. The CDR3: CASSHPQGTNEKLFF. DNA of the CDR3: TGCGCCAGCAGTCATCCTCAGGGAACTAATGAAAAACTGTTTTTT.

The rearrangement uses TRBV6-5 and TRBJ1-2; D call uncertain. Looked up from germline, CDR1 is MNHEY and CDR2 is SVGAGI. This CDR3 has 12 residues. V lost 2 bases to trimming and J lost 7 bases, with 8 bases between them. CDR3: CASSYVGGGYTF. CDR3 nucleotides: TGTGCCAGCAGTTACGTGGGAGGTGGCTACACCTTC.

The chain joins TRBV14 to TRBJ1-5, with unresolved D. The V and J ends lost 0 bases and 9 bases respectively, with 9 bases between them. The CDR3 extends over 13 amino acids. The V gene's germline CDR1 is SGHDN and CDR2 FVKESK. The chain's CDR3 is CASSQDRNLPQHF. CDR3 sequence (DNA): TGTGCCAGCAGCCAAGATCGGAATTTGCCCCAGCATTTT. Looking up the rest from reference TRBV14 and TRBJ1-5 gives the full variable domain: EAGVTQFPSHSVIEKGQTVTLRCDPISGHDNLYWYRRVMGKEIKFLLHFVKESKQDESGMPNNRFLAERTGGTYSTLKVQPAELEDSGVYFCASSQDRNLPQHFGDGTRLSIL.

The J gene is TRBJ2-3, the V gene TRBV6-5; D gene unclear. Germline CDR1 reads MNHEY; CDR2 reads SVGAGI. The CDR3 extends over 14 amino acids. The V gene lost 7 bases and the J gene lost 4 bases, with 15 bases spanning the gap. The CDR3 DNA sequence: TGTGCCAGCAAGGGCGGTGTTATATCAGATACGCAGTATTTT. As protein: CASKGGVISDTQYF.

J is TRBJ2-3 and V is TRBV5-1; TRBD2 is a possible D gene (5 bases). The CDR3 length is 13 residues. V was shortened by 7 bases and J by 5 bases, with 14 bases between the two germline ends. Germline loops: CDR1 SGHRS, CDR2 YFSETQ. The chain's CDR3 is CASAAGLLDTQYF. CDR3 DNA sequence: TGCGCCAGCGCCGCCGGACTTTTAGATACGCAGTATTTT.

The chain joins TRBV5-5 to TRBJ2-7, with D tentatively TRBD1 or TRBD2 (6 bases each). Per the germline V gene, CDR1 is SGHKS and CDR2 is YYEKEE (reference sequence). Trimming pared 4 bases from V and 0 bases from J, leaving 17 bases between. This CDR3 is built from 16 residues. The CDR3 region is CASSPRGDRSSYEQYF. CDR3 in DNA: TGTGCCAGCAGCCCAAGGGGGGACCGCAGCTCCTACGAGCAGTACTTC.

J is TRBJ2-1 and V is TRBV18; D not resolved. Germline loops: CDR1 KGHSH, CDR2 LQKENI. This CDR3 spans 14 amino acids. Trimming shortened V by 0 bases and J by 6 bases, and 9 bases separated the two germline ends. CDR3 sequence: CASSPPSVSNEQFF. CDR3 nucleotide sequence: TGTGCCAGCTCACCACCTTCGGTTAGCAATGAGCAGTTCTTC.

The chain combines TRBV11-3 with TRBJ2-3; D remains ambiguous. Trimming shortened V by 3 bases and J by 5 bases, and 9 bases separated the two germline ends. The CDR3 is 13 residues long. In germline, CDR1 is SGHNT, CDR2 YENEEA. The CDR3 bases are TGTGCCAGCAGCTTGTCGAATCGAGATACGCAGTATTTT. It yields the protein CASSLSNRDTQYF.

The rearrangement joins TRBV11-2 to TRBJ1-5; no definite D call. Trimming cost V 1 base and J 0 bases, with 10 bases left between them. CDR1 is SGHAT and CDR2 is FQNNGV in the germline V gene. CDR3 length: 16 amino acids. The CDR3 is CASSLVPGFSNQPQHF. The CDR3 DNA reads TGTGCCAGCAGCTTAGTCCCGGGGTTTAGCAATCAGCCCCAGCATTTT.

The chain combines TRBV19 with TRBJ1-3; D is unresolved. The V gene's germline CDR1 is LNHDA and CDR2 SQIVND (reference sequence). The CDR3 is made up of 18 amino acids. Trimming removed 1 base at V and 2 bases at J, with 18 bases between. This chain's CDR3 is CASSIVGLGSLTGNTIYF. For the CDR3, the DNA is TGTGCCAGTAGTATAGTCGGGCTGGGATCGTTAACTGGAAACACCATATATTTT. The full variable domain, in which reference TRBV19 and TRBJ1-3 provide the parts outside the CDR3, is DGGITQSPKYLFRKEGQNVTLSCEQNLNHDAMYWYRQDPGQGLRLIYYSQIVNDFQKGDIAEGYSVSREKKESFPLTVTSAQKNPTAFYLCASSIVGLGSLTGNTIYFGEGSWLTVV.

The CDR3 here is CASSFGPEDTQYF. For the CDR3, the DNA is TGTGCCAGCAGCTTTGGACCCGAAGATACGCAGTATTTT. This chain uses TRBV5-4 with TRBJ2-3; no definite D call. The CDR3 has 13 residues. Germline V gene lookup returns CDR1 SGHNT and CDR2 YYREEE (reference sequence). Deletions cut 2 bases from V and 5 bases from J, with 9 bases between. Full variable domain (rest looked up from reference TRBV5-4 and TRBJ2-3): ETGVTQSPTHLIKTRGQQVTLRCSSQSGHNTVSWYQQALGQGPQFIFQYYREEENGRGNFPPRFSGLQFPNYSSELNVNALELDDSALYLCASSFGPEDTQYFGPGTRLTVL.

This chain connects TRBV18 to TRBJ1-2; 10 bases are shared with TRBD1. Germline-derived CDR1 and CDR2 are KGHSH and LQKENI. J lost 12 bases, V lost 3 bases, and 19 bases had no gene match. The CDR3 extends over 17 amino acids. The CDR3 here is CASSPLGLTGGLRLDTF. In DNA form, the CDR3 reads TGTGCCAGCTCACCCCTCGGCCTGACAGGGGGCCTTCGGTTAGACACCTTC.

The genes are TRBV5-1 and TRBJ2-7; no reliable D call. CDR1 is SGHRS, CDR2 YFSETQ, per germline. The CDR3 sequence is 14 residues long. V was clipped by 4 bases and J by 0 bases, with 11 bases between them. The CDR3 sequence is CASSPSSSSYEQYF. CDR3 DNA: TGCGCCAGCAGCCCAAGCTCGTCCTCCTACGAGCAGTACTTC.

Turning to this clone: The sample has other DNA sequences that encode this CDR3 too. CDR3 region: CASSLPGAYEQYF. Written as DNA, the CDR3 is TGTGCCAGCAGTTTACCAGGGGCTTACGAGCAGTACTTC. V is TRBV28 and J is TRBJ2-7, with D tentatively TRBD1 (6 bases). Germline V lookup: CDR1 MDHEN, CDR2 SYDVKM. The CDR3 consists of 13 residues. V lost 2 bases to trimming and J lost 4 bases, with 9 bases between them.

This chain joins TRBV28 and TRBJ2-7, with D unresolved. The V and J ends lost 5 bases and 2 bases respectively, with 10 bases between them. The CDR3 spans 13 residues. The germline gives CDR1 MDHEN, CDR2 SYDVKM. The CDR3 spells CASSPMTPYEQYF. The CDR3 region has the DNA TGTGCCAGCAGTCCGATGACACCCTACGAGCAGTACTTC.

The chain has TRBV27 and TRBJ1-5; D might be TRBD1 (6 bases). The CDR3 sequence is 14 residues long. The V and J ends lost 10 bases and 6 bases respectively, with 19 bases between them. Germline CDR1 MNHEY, CDR2 SMNVEV (reference sequence). For the CDR3, the DNA is TGTGCCACGAAGTTGGCGGGAGGGGGTCAGCCCCAGCATTTT. Translation: CATKLAGGGQPQHF.

CDR3: CSASVGQGDYGYTF. CDR3 in DNA: TGCAGCGCATCCGTCGGGCAGGGGGACTATGGCTACACCTTC. The gene calls are TRBV29-1 and TRBJ1-2, with 7 positions matching TRBD1. CDR1 is SQVTM and CDR2 is ANQGSEA in the germline V gene. The CDR3 contains 14 residues. The trim removed 7 bases at V and 3 bases at J, leaving 11 bases unmatched.

This chain links TRBV5-1 with TRBJ1-1; the D is unclear. CDR3 length: 14 residues. V lost 1 base and J 0 bases, leaving 7 bases between the germline ends. Germline CDR1 is SGHRS and CDR2 is YFSETQ. The CDR3 region is CASSLLGVNTEAFF. The CDR3, as DNA: TGCGCCAGCAGCTTGCTCGGAGTGAACACTGAAGCTTTCTTT.